This TCR beta chain was identified in a study of T cell responses to AZD1222 COVID-19 vaccine. Study observations and caveats: Just a handful of AZD1222 recipients were seropositive at baseline.

In regard to this clone: The target antigen is unknown.

V dropped 7 bases and J dropped 3 bases, with 12 bases sitting between them. CDR1 is MDHEN and CDR2 is SYDVKM in the germline V gene. The CDR3 is made up of 13 amino acids. Assay used: immunoSEQ multiplex PCR; TCRdb lists only in-frame clones, some missing. The repertoire has 120,000 or so clones, about 90% of them found once; the top ten carry 1.1%. The source of this sequence is an adult in good health. The V call is TRBV28, the J call TRBJ1-2; D is unresolved. Here the sequenced sample was peripheral blood, taken on day 0 of AZD1222 vaccination. CDR3 nucleotide sequence: TGTGCCAGCACCAATCAGGATCACTATGGCTACACCTTC. This translates into CASTNQDHYGYTF.